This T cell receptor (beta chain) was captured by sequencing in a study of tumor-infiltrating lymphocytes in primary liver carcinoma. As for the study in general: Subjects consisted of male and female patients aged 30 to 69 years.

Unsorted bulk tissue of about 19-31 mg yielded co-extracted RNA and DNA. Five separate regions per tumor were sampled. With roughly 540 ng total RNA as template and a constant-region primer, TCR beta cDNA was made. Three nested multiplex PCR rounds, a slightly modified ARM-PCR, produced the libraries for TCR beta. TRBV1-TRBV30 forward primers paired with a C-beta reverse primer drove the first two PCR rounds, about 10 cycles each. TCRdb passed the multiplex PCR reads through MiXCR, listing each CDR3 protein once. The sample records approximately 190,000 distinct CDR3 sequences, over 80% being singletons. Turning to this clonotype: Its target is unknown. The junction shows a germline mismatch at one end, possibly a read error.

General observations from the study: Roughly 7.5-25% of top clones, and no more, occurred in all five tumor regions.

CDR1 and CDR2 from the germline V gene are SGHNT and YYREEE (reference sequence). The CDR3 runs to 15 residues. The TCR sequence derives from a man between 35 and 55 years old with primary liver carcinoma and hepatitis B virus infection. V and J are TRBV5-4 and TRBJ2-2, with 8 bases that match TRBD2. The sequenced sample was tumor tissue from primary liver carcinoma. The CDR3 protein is CASSSTSANTWELFF. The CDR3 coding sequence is TGTGCCAGCAGCTCGACTAGCGCAAACACCTGGGAGCTGTTCTTT.